The T cell receptor (beta chain) under discussion was sequenced for a study of T-cell memory formation after mild COVID-19. Via MiXCR, TCRdb re-called the 5' RACE reads, giving one row per CDR3 protein. The table includes 300,000 to 400,000 distinct CDR3 sequences, approximately 15% detected once. Looked up from germline, CDR1 is SGDLS and CDR2 is YYNGEE. Trimming shortened V by 3 bases and J by 0 bases, and 10 bases separated the two germline ends. CDR3 length equals 15 residues. What was sequenced was PBMCs or a T cell subset sorted from them (not recorded which). The clonotype originates from a man aged 18 to 29 who had mild COVID-19 (a few samples of this study predate the infection). Cell type and time point are not known. This chain joins TRBV9 and TRBJ1-3, with no clear D. Here the CDR3 DNA reads TGTGCCAGCAGCGCATCAGGAGACTCTGGAAACACCATATATTTT. Encoded protein: CASSASGDSGNTIYF.